The rows below give T cell receptor beta chains drawn from one sample of a study of vaccination and CD4 T cells after COVID-19. MiXCR, applied by TCRdb to the PCR reads, yields one record per CDR3 protein. In the table there are tens of thousands of distinct CDR3 sequences, approximately 41% of which are singletons. No antigen has been assigned to these receptors. The specimen was CD4+ T cells from blood, cultured in vitro, collected about 7 months after SARS-CoV-2 vaccination. These receptors were taken from a human donor who had recovered from COVID-19. The CDR3 runs from the conserved cysteine through the conserved F or W. D genes are given only for firm matches. The size of a clone is reported for some rows only, either as once, few or many, or as a class for expanded clones.

d_gene,len,abundance,v_gene,j_gene,CDR3nt,CDR3aa
NA,13,few,TRBV10-3,TRBJ1-5,TGTGCCATCAGTGAGTGGTGGGGACAGCCCCAGCATTTT,CAISEWWGQPQHF
TRBD1,14,NA,TRBV20-1,TRBJ2-7,TGCAGTGCTGAACCCGGGACAGGGGCCTACGAGCAGTACTTC,CSAEPGTGAYEQYF
TRBD2,14,NA,TRBV28,TRBJ2-1,TGTGCCAGCAGGGTGGGGGGGATATACAATGAGCAGTTCTTC,CASRVGGIYNEQFF
NA,14,few,TRBV7-9,TRBJ1-1,TGTGCCAGCAGCCCAGGAGGGGCGGTCACTGAAGCTTTCTTT,CASSPGGAVTEAFF
NA,12,NA,TRBV7-6,TRBJ2-2,TGTGCCAGCAGCAAGATCCCCGGGGAGCTGTTTTTT,CASSKIPGELFF
NA,16,NA,TRBV6-2/TRBV6-3,TRBJ1-5,TGTGCCAGCAGAGTAGGAGGGGGAGGGAGCAATCAGCCCCAGCATTTT,CASRVGGGGSNQPQHF
TRBD2,14,NA,TRBV10-2,TRBJ2-5,TGCGCCAGCAGTGAGAGTGGGGGGGGGAAGACCCAGTACTTC,CASSESGGGKTQYF
NA,13,once,TRBV6-1,TRBJ2-2,TGTGCCAGCAGAAGACTCCCGACCGGGGAGCTGTTTTTT,CASRRLPTGELFF
NA,13,NA,TRBV6-1,TRBJ1-5,TGTGCCAGCAGTATAAGTTCGGGTCAGCCCCAGCATTTT,CASSISSGQPQHF
NA,13,few,TRBV6-5,TRBJ1-2,TGTGCCAGCAGTTACAGAACAGGAGATGGCTACACCTTC,CASSYRTGDGYTF
NA,13,NA,TRBV28,TRBJ2-1,TGTGCCAGCACCCCGGCGGACTACAATGAGCAGTTCTTC,CASTPADYNEQFF
TRBD2,15,NA,TRBV20-1,TRBJ2-5,TGCAGTGCTAGGGGATCAGCGGGAGTTGGCGAGACCCAGTACTTC,CSARGSAGVGETQYF
NA,13,few,TRBV7-9,TRBJ2-5,TGTGCCAGCAATTTCGGGTATGGAGAGACCCAGTACTTC,CASNFGYGETQYF
NA,15,NA,TRBV20-1,TRBJ1-5,TGCAGTGCTAGGGATGGGGGACGTAGCAATCAGCCCCAGCATTTT,CSARDGGRSNQPQHF
NA,14,NA,TRBV20-1,TRBJ2-2,TGCAGTGCCCAGGGACTCCAGAACACCGGGGAGCTGTTTTTT,CSAQGLQNTGELFF
TRBD1,19,few,TRBV15,TRBJ1-6,TGTGCCACCAGCAGAGCGGGGGGACAGGGACGGTGGGTTAATTCACCCCTCCACTTT,CATSRAGGQGRWVNSPLHF
NA,11,few,TRBV20-1,TRBJ2-1,TGCAGTGCTAAATTGGACTACCCTCAGTTCTTC,CSAKLDYPQFF
NA,14,NA,TRBV20-1,TRBJ2-2,TGCAGTGCTAGAGATGTAACGGCCACCGGGGAGCTGTTTTTT,CSARDVTATGELFF
NA,13,medium-sized,TRBV20-1,TRBJ2-5,TGCAGTGCCCCAACTAGGGCACAAGAGACCCAGTACTTC,CSAPTRAQETQYF
NA,14,NA,TRBV28,TRBJ1-2,TGTGCCAGCAGACCGGGCGGGCCGACTGAAGGCTACACCTTC,CASRPGGPTEGYTF
NA,16,NA,TRBV6-2/TRBV6-3,TRBJ2-1,TGTGCCAGCAGTTATCCCAGCGGGTCCGACCACAATGAGCAGTTCTTC,CASSYPSGSDHNEQFF
TRBD1,12,NA,TRBV5-1,TRBJ1-2,TGCGCCAGCAGCTGGACAGGGGACCTTCTCGCCTTC,CASSWTGDLLAF
NA,15,NA,TRBV27,TRBJ2-5,TGTGCCAGCAGTTTAACGCCTCGACGCGGGGAGACCCAGTACTTC,CASSLTPRRGETQYF
NA,14,few,TRBV20-1,TRBJ2-5,TGCAGTGCTAGAGGCCGACAGTACCAAGAGACCCAGTACTTC,CSARGRQYQETQYF
NA,11,few,TRBV7-9,TRBJ2-7,TGTGCCAGCAGCTTACTCGTCGAGCAGTACTTC,CASSLLVEQYF
TRBD1,14,NA,TRBV4-1,TRBJ1-1,TGCGCCAGCAGGGACAGGGGGCGGAACACTGAAGCTTTCTTT,CASRDRGRNTEAFF
NA,13,few,TRBV12-3/TRBV12-4,TRBJ2-5,TGTGCCAGCAGTTTTGGAATTGGAGAGACCCAGTACTTC,CASSFGIGETQYF
NA,18,few,TRBV15,TRBJ2-6,TGTGCCACCAGCGGCGCGGACAGTTATGGAGCTGGGGCCAACGTCCTGACTTTC,CATSGADSYGAGANVLTF
TRBD1,16,once,TRBV6-7,TRBJ1-5,TGTGCCAGGAGGGAAACAGGGGGCTTGTGCAATCAGCCCCAGCATTTT,CARRETGGLCNQPQHF
TRBD1,14,few,TRBV20-1,TRBJ1-2,TGCAGTGCCGTGATCAGACAGGGGGGCTATGGCTACACCTTC,CSAVIRQGGYGYTF
NA,16,NA,TRBV7-3,TRBJ1-1,TGTGCCAGCAGCCGATTCGGACAGAACATGAACACTGAAGCTTTCTTT,CASSRFGQNMNTEAFF
NA,13,NA,TRBV28,TRBJ2-5,TGTGCCAGCAGTTTAGGGGGCCGAGAGACCCAGTACTTC,CASSLGGRETQYF
NA,18,NA,TRBV27,TRBJ2-5,TGTGCCAGCACCACACGGGGGAGTTCGGGAGCGAGCCAAGAGACCCAGTACTTC,CASTTRGSSGASQETQYF
TRBD2,16,few,TRBV7-6,TRBJ2-1,TGTGCCAGCAGCTTAGTTGTACTAGCGGGAGTCAATGAGCAGTTCTTC,CASSLVVLAGVNEQFF
NA,13,NA,TRBV20-1,TRBJ1-1,TGCAGTGCACCTAGGACGGGGAACACTGAAGCTTTCTTT,CSAPRTGNTEAFF
TRBD2,15,NA,TRBV20-1,TRBJ2-1,TGCAGTGCTAGAGATTTCAGGACTAGCGGGGATGAGCAGTTCTTC,CSARDFRTSGDEQFF
TRBD2,18,NA,TRBV6-1,TRBJ2-7,TGTGCCAGCAGTCGATACCGTCGACTAGCGGGAGCTGTTTACGAGCAGTACTTC,CASSRYRRLAGAVYEQYF
NA,14,NA,TRBV28,TRBJ2-3,TGTGCCAGCAGTTTCGGCAGCCCCACAGATACGCAGTATTTT,CASSFGSPTDTQYF
NA,15,NA,TRBV20-1,TRBJ2-1,TGCAGTGCCCGGCACTCCGGGACACGTTACAATGAGCAGTTCTTC,CSARHSGTRYNEQFF
NA,12,NA,TRBV19,TRBJ2-5,TGTGCCAGTAGGGGGGGGCCAGAGACCCAGTACTTC,CASRGGPETQYF
NA,17,once,TRBV24-1,TRBJ2-1,TGTGCCACCAGTGATTCACCAGGGGGAGGCGATTACAATGAGCAGTTCTTC,CATSDSPGGGDYNEQFF
NA,11,NA,TRBV20-1,TRBJ1-1,TGCAGTGCTAGAGTGAACACTGAAGCTTTCTTT,CSARVNTEAFF
TRBD1,15,NA,TRBV6-2/TRBV6-3,TRBJ2-3,TGTGCCAGCAGCGACCTAGGGGGCCTGGCAGATACGCAGTATTTT,CASSDLGGLADTQYF